A selection of T cell receptor beta chains follows, all from one sample in a study of vaccination and CD4 T cells after COVID-19. TCRdb redid the calling of the PCR reads with MiXCR, one entry per CDR3 protein. The sample contains under 9,500 distinct CDR3 sequences, around 70% of which appear only once. Their specific antigens are unknown. The sequencing input was CD4+ T cells from blood, cultured in vitro. All receptors come from a human donor who had recovered from COVID-19. The CDR3 runs from the conserved cysteine through the conserved F or W. A D gene is named only where the DNA matches it firmly. Clone size is not always given. Where it is, it says once, few, many or a class for expanded clones.

size	D	length	J	V	CDR3	DNA
once	TRBD1	16	TRBJ2-5	TRBV11-3	CASRGYGGTGLETQYF	TGTGCCAGCAGAGGGTACGGCGGGACAGGGCTGGAGACCCAGTACTTC
.	.	13	TRBJ2-1	TRBV20-1	CSASGTRDNEQFF	TGCAGTGCATCCGGGACTCGGGACAATGAGCAGTTCTTC
.	.	14	TRBJ2-4	TRBV19	CASSATRSGNIQYF	TGTGCCAGTAGTGCCACCAGGAGTGGAAACATTCAGTACTTC
few	.	15	TRBJ2-5	TRBV6-5	CASSYSLAGSETQYF	TGTGCCAGCAGTTATTCGCTTGCAGGGTCGGAGACCCAGTACTTC
.	.	14	TRBJ1-6	TRBV21-1	CASRGSRYNSPLHF	TGTGCCAGCAGGGGCAGCAGATATAATTCACCCCTCCACTTT
.	TRBD2	15	TRBJ2-7	TRBV7-2	CASSLAASGAYEQYF	TGTGCCAGCAGCTTAGCGGCTAGCGGGGCCTACGAGCAGTACTTC
.	.	15	TRBJ1-2	TRBV15	CATTRELTGVWGYTF	TGTGCCACCACCAGAGAGTTAACTGGGGTTTGGGGCTACACCTTC
few	TRBD2	19	TRBJ2-1	TRBV7-6	CASSPRAGGGIGSYNEQFF	TGTGCCAGCAGCCCTAGAGCGGGAGGGGGGATCGGGTCCTACAATGAGCAGTTCTTC
.	TRBD1	19	TRBJ1-5	TRBV6-5	CASSSSGTGIGGRNQPQHF	TGTGCCAGCAGTTCCTCGGGGACAGGGATCGGGGGGAGGAATCAGCCCCAGCATTTT
few	TRBD1	16	TRBJ2-3	TRBV15	CATSTRQGAWTDTQYF	TGTGCCACCAGCACGCGACAGGGGGCATGGACAGATACGCAGTATTTT
.	.	12	TRBJ1-1	TRBV7-2	CASSLRGTEAFF	TGTGCCAGCAGCTTACGGGGCACTGAAGCTTTCTTT
once	.	16	TRBJ1-1	TRBV7-9	CASSLAVKEGNTEAFF	TGTGCCAGCAGCTTAGCGGTCAAGGAGGGGAACACTGAAGCTTTCTTT
.	.	14	TRBJ2-3	TRBV7-2	CASSLEGSGDTQYF	TGTGCCAGCAGCTTAGAGGGAAGCGGTGATACGCAGTATTTT
few	TRBD2	16	TRBJ2-2	TRBV7-2	CASSLSAGGHLGELFF	TGTGCCAGCAGCCTATCGGCGGGGGGGCATCTCGGGGAGCTGTTTTTT
.	TRBD1	13	TRBJ1-2	TRBV2	CACRTGTGAGYTF	TGTGCCTGCAGGACAGGGACAGGGGCTGGCTACACCTTC
.	.	16	TRBJ1-6	TRBV2	CASRDEGSSYNSPLHF	TGTGCCAGCCGGGATGAGGGGAGCTCCTATAATTCACCCCTCCACTTT
.	TRBD1	15	TRBJ1-2	TRBV25-1	CASSEEGTGIYGYTF	TGTGCCAGCAGTGAAGAGGGGACAGGTATCTATGGCTACACCTTC
.	TRBD1	13	TRBJ2-1	TRBV10-1	CATGQGRVDEQFF	TGCGCCACGGGACAGGGGAGAGTAGATGAGCAGTTCTTC
.	.	15	TRBJ1-1	TRBV28	CASTTGATGGTEAFF	TGTGCCAGTACTACTGGAGCGACTGGCGGCACTGAAGCTTTCTTT
.	TRBD2	16	TRBJ2-2	TRBV20-1	CSARVNSGGDTGELFF	TGCAGTGCTAGAGTCAATAGCGGGGGCGACACCGGGGAGCTGTTTTTT
.	.	16	TRBJ1-5	TRBV6-1	CASSEVGFYGNQPQHF	TGTGCCAGCAGTGAAGTAGGTTTTTATGGCAATCAGCCCCAGCATTTT
.	.	15	TRBJ1-1	TRBV6-1	CASSRVQDANTEAFF	TGTGCCAGCAGTAGGGTACAGGACGCGAACACTGAAGCTTTCTTT
.	.	13	TRBJ1-2	TRBV6-2/TRBV6-3	CASSSGPNYGYTF	TGTGCCAGCAGTTCGGGACCTAACTATGGCTACACCTTC
.	.	14	TRBJ1-2	TRBV11-3	CASSGWGSNYGYTF	TGTGCCAGCAGCGGTTGGGGATCTAACTATGGCTACACCTTC
.	.	15	TRBJ1-2	TRBV12-3/TRBV12-4	CASSLGGGSQDGYTF	TGTGCCAGCAGTTTAGGGGGGGGCAGTCAAGATGGCTACACCTTC
few	.	14	TRBJ1-4	TRBV27	CASSLGGAREKLFF	TGTGCCAGCAGTCTGGGGGGGGCGAGGGAAAAACTGTTTTTT
.	.	13	TRBJ2-3	TRBV18	CASSATSTDTQYF	TGTGCCAGCTCAGCGACTAGCACAGATACGCAGTATTTT
.	.	14	TRBJ2-7	TRBV14	CASSPGGLRREQYF	TGTGCCAGCAGCCCGGGCGGTTTGAGGCGCGAGCAGTACTTC
.	.	15	TRBJ1-6	TRBV6-7	CASSYGHGANSPLHF	TGTGCCAGCAGTTACGGGCACGGGGCCAATTCACCCCTCCACTTT
few	.	15	TRBJ1-5	TRBV28	CASSLGVTGNQPQHF	TGTGCCAGCAGTTTGGGGGTAACGGGCAATCAGCCCCAGCATTTT
once	.	14	TRBJ1-2	TRBV7-8	CASSLEGGAYGYTF	TGTGCCAGCAGCTTAGAGGGCGGGGCCTATGGCTACACCTTC
.	.	15	TRBJ1-3	TRBV20-1	CSAWNVDGGGDTIYF	TGCAGTGCCTGGAATGTTGACGGCGGGGGAGACACCATATATTTT
.	.	14	TRBJ2-3	TRBV7-6	CASSFPSSPDTQYF	TGTGCCAGCAGCTTCCCCTCGTCGCCAGATACGCAGTATTTT
.	TRBD2	15	TRBJ2-1	TRBV7-9	CASSLVSGKYNEQFF	TGTGCCAGCAGCCTCGTTAGCGGGAAGTACAATGAGCAGTTCTTC
.	TRBD1	13	TRBJ1-2	TRBV27	CASGWTGIVGYTF	TGTGCCAGCGGTTGGACAGGGATAGTCGGCTACACCTTC
few	TRBD1	15	TRBJ2-7	TRBV5-1	CASSQGQGSTYEQYF	TGCGCCAGCAGCCAGGGACAGGGCTCAACCTACGAGCAGTACTTC
.	.	15	TRBJ1-5	TRBV28	CASAYPRGGWQPQHF	TGTGCCAGCGCCTATCCGCGCGGGGGCTGGCAGCCCCAGCATTTT
.	.	13	TRBJ1-1	TRBV7-9	CASSLQRDVGAFF	TGTGCCAGCAGCCTGCAGAGGGACGTTGGAGCTTTCTTT
.	TRBD1	14	TRBJ1-2	TRBV28	CASSPGTGLYGYTF	TGTGCCAGCAGTCCCGGGACAGGACTCTATGGCTACACCTTC
.	.	15	TRBJ2-3	TRBV10-2	CASSDQGTETDTQYF	TGCGCCAGCAGTGATCAGGGAACTGAGACAGATACGCAGTATTTT
.	TRBD1	16	TRBJ2-2	TRBV20-1	CSARDGIKQGPGELFF	TGCAGTGCTAGAGACGGAATAAAACAGGGGCCCGGGGAGCTGTTTTTT
.	.	13	TRBJ1-2	TRBV7-9	CASAGRTPGGYTF	TGTGCCAGCGCGGGACGGACACCAGGAGGCTACACCTTC
.	.	14	TRBJ2-7	TRBV6-1	CASRGLDFSYEQYF	TGTGCCAGCAGGGGCCTGGACTTTTCCTACGAGCAGTACTTC
.	.	16	TRBJ2-7	TRBV6-5	CASSYSSQSRKGEQYF	TGTGCCAGCAGTTACTCGTCTCAGTCCAGGAAAGGCGAGCAGTACTTC
few	.	13	TRBJ2-5	TRBV20-1	CSAAQGGGETQYF	TGCAGTGCGGCACAGGGAGGCGGGGAGACCCAGTACTTC
few	.	13	TRBJ1-2	TRBV7-9	CASSFEGEHGYTF	TGTGCCAGCAGCTTCGAGGGCGAGCATGGCTACACCTTC
few	TRBD1	16	TRBJ2-5	TRBV6-1	CASSEAGRRGQETQYF	TGTGCCAGCAGTGAAGCTGGGCGCAGGGGGCAAGAGACCCAGTACTTC
.	TRBD2	16	TRBJ2-2	TRBV20-1	CSARDRLAGETGELFF	TGCAGTGCTAGAGATCGACTAGCGGGGGAAACCGGGGAGCTGTTTTTT
.	.	13	TRBJ2-5	TRBV19	CASSIVVAETQYF	TGTGCCAGTAGTATAGTAGTCGCAGAGACCCAGTACTTC
.	.	14	TRBJ2-7	TRBV6-1	CASRRDGSSYEQYF	TGTGCCAGCAGGCGGGACGGGAGCTCCTACGAGCAGTACTTC
.	TRBD1	15	TRBJ1-5	TRBV6-1	CASSEEGQGTEPQHF	TGTGCCAGCAGTGAAGAAGGACAGGGGACGGAGCCCCAGCATTTT
.	.	16	TRBJ2-5	TRBV11-3	CASSQRVGGIKETQYF	TGTGCCAGCAGCCAGCGGGTTGGCGGGATAAAAGAGACCCAGTACTTC
.	TRBD1	13	TRBJ2-5	TRBV7-9	CASSFDREETQYF	TGTGCCAGCAGCTTCGACAGGGAAGAGACCCAGTACTTC
few	.	15	TRBJ1-2	TRBV6-4	CASSQTPTPLGGYTF	TGTGCCAGCAGTCAGACACCAACGCCCCTCGGTGGCTACACCTTC
.	.	14	TRBJ2-3	TRBV20-1	CSARDPRGVDTQYF	TGCAGTGCTAGAGATCCCAGGGGAGTAGATACGCAGTATTTT
once	TRBD1	13	TRBJ1-2	TRBV6-1	CASSERDRSIYTF	TGTGCCAGCAGTGAACGGGACAGGTCCATCTACACCTTC
.	.	16	TRBJ2-5	TRBV5-4	CASSLGTIRGTETQYF	TGTGCCAGCAGCTTGGGGACAATCAGGGGTACAGAGACCCAGTACTTC
.	.	14	TRBJ2-3	TRBV11-2	CASSPVGAGDTQYF	TGTGCCAGCAGCCCCGTCGGGGCCGGAGATACGCAGTATTTT
.	.	14	TRBJ1-5	TRBV6-2/TRBV6-3	CASSQGQLNQPQHF	TGTGCCAGCAGCCAGGGACAACTCAATCAGCCCCAGCATTTT
.	TRBD1	14	TRBJ1-5	TRBV10-3	CAISELEGAQPQHF	TGTGCCATCAGTGAATTGGAGGGGGCACAGCCCCAGCATTTT